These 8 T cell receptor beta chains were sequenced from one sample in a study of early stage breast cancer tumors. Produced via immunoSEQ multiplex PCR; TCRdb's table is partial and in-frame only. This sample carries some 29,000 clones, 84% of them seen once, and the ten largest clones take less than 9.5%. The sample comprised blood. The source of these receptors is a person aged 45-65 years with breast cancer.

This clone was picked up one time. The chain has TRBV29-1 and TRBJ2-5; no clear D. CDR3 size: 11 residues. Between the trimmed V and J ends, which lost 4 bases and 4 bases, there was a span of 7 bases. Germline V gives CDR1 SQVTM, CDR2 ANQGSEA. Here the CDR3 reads CSVVLGETQYF. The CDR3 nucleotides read TGCAGCGTTGTGTTGGGAGAGACCCAGTACTTC.

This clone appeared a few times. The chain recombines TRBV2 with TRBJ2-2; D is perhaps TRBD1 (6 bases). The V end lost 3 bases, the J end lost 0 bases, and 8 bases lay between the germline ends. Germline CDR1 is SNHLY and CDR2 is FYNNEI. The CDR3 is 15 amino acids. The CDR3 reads CASSEGTSNTGELFF. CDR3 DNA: TGTGCCAGCAGTGAGGGGACATCGAACACCGGGGAGCTGTTTTTT.

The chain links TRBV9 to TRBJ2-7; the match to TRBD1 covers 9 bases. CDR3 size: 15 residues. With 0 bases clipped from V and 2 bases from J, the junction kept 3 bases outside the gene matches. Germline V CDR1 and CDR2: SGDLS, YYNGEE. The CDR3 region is CASSVADRGPYEQYF. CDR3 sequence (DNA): TGTGCCAGCAGCGTAGCGGACAGGGGTCCCTACGAGCAGTACTTC.

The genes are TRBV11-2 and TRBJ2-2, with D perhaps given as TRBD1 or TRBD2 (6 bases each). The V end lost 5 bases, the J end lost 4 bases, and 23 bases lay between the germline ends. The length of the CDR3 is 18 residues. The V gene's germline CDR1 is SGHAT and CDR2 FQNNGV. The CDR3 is CASSARGPTLIGTGELFF. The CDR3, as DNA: TGTGCCAGCAGCGCCCGGGGGCCAACCCTGATCGGCACCGGGGAGCTGTTTTTT.

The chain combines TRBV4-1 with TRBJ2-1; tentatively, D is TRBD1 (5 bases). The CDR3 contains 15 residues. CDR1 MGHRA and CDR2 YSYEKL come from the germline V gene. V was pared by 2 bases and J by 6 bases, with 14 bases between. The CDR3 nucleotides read TGCGCCAGCAGCCAACTCGACTCGACAGTCAATGAGCAGTTCTTC. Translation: CASSQLDSTVNEQFF.

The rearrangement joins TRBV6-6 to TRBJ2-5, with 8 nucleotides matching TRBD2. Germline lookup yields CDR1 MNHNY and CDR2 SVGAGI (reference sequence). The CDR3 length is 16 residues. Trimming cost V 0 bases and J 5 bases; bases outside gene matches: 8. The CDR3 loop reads CASSYSWRGAWETQYF. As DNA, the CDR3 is TGTGCCAGCAGTTACTCTTGGCGGGGGGCATGGGAGACCCAGTACTTC.

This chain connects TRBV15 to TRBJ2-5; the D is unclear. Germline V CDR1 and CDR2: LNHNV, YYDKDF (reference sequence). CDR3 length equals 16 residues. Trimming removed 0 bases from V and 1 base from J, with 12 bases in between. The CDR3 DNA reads TGTGCCACCAGCAGAGAGGGCAGAGGTCTCCAAGAGACCCAGTACTTC. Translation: CATSREGRGLQETQYF.

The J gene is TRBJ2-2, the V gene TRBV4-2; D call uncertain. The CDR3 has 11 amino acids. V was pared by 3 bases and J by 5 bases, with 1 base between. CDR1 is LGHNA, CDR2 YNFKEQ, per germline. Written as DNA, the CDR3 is TGTGCCAGCAGCCATACCGGGGAGCTGTTTTTT. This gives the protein CASSHTGELFF.